Reported below is one T cell receptor (beta chain). Its antigen is not identified. The data derive from a study of shared clonotypes between healthy human individuals. Study details: Plates per donor: three CD4 naive, three CD4 memory, two CD8 naive, one CD8 memory.

Study-wide findings and caveats: Among non-shared clonotypes, generation probabilities were lower than among those shared by all four donors.

TCRdb keeps only in-frame clones here, not all; method: immunoSEQ multiplex PCR. Of 550,000 to 700,000 clones in the sample, more than 70% were seen once. V was clipped by 5 bases and J by 8 bases, with 7 bases between them. The CDR3 has 10 amino acids. CDR1 and CDR2 (germline): DFQATT, SNEGSKA (reference sequence). Donors comprised only Caucasian adults living in Nashville, Tennessee. From CD4+ cells came CD45RA+ naive and CD45RA-negative memory subsets. The rearrangement joins TRBV20-1 to TRBJ2-1; D not resolved. The source material was memory CD4+ T cells sorted from blood. Stated subset: CD45RA-negative fraction. This clonotype was obtained from a woman aged 25 to 39 in good health. The DNA of the CDR3 is TGCAGTGCTTTAGTCCATGAGCAGTTCTTC. Translated, it gives CSALVHEQFF.